This paragraph reports one TCR beta chain. Antigen: not known. Germline V CDR1 and CDR2: MDHEN, SYDVKM. The CDR3 consists of 15 residues. Trimming took 7 bases from V and 4 from J; bases not matched to a gene: 7. This record comes from a study of T cell repertoires in cytomegalovirus infection. TCRdb re-derived calls from the reads in MiXCR, one entry per CDR3 protein. The data contain about 700,000 distinct CDR3 sequences, around 32% of them singletons. The chain joins TRBV28 to TRBJ2-1, with 10 bases aligning to TRBD2. Sequenced here: cultured PBMCs, sampled from culture after CMV antigen stimulation. This clonotype was obtained from a human donor in good health (CMV status not recorded). Some clones in this sample may be carry-over from other donors' samples. The CDR3 sequence: CASNSGTSDYNEQFF. CDR3 DNA: TGTGCCAGCAACTCCGGGACTAGCGATTACAATGAGCAGTTCTTC.